The 15 T cell receptor beta chains reported below all come from one sample, sequenced in a study of shared clonotypes between healthy human individuals. Repertoires were generated with immunoSEQ multiplex PCR, while TCRdb's copy carries only in-frame clones and drops some. The sample contains roughly 2,500,000 clones, approximately 93% of which appear only once. Sequencing was done on a sample of naive CD4+ T cells from PBMCs. The subset is: CD45RA+ positively selected. Source of these receptors: a man between 18 and 29 years old in good health. Some clones in this sample may be carry-over from other donors' samples.

V usage is TRBV5-1 and J usage is TRBJ1-1, with D maybe TRBD1 (6 bases). The CDR3 is made up of 13 amino acids. CDR1 is SGHRS and CDR2 is YFSETQ in the germline V gene. The V end lost 0 bases, the J end lost 11 bases, and 14 bases lay between the germline ends. In DNA, the CDR3 is TGCGCCAGCAGCTTGGAGGGCGGGACACTGGCTTTCTTT. Its translation is CASSLEGGTLAFF.

This clone was detected once. Other DNA sequences within the sample encode an identical CDR3. The chain is built from TRBV6-6 and TRBJ2-7; 9 positions match TRBD1. V lost 2 bases to trimming and J lost 1 base; unmatched junction nucleotides: 3. The CDR3 consists of 15 residues. CDR1 and CDR2 (germline): MNHNY, SVGAGI (reference sequence). The CDR3 protein is CASSYTGQGSYEQYF. DNA for the CDR3: TGTGCCAGCAGTTACACGGGACAGGGATCCTACGAGCAGTACTTC.

The chain recombines TRBV14 with TRBJ1-4; TRBD1 matches at 10 bases. CDR1 and CDR2 from the germline V gene are SGHDN and FVKESK. CDR3 size: 15 residues. V was pared by 4 bases and J by 3 bases, with 2 bases of the junction left unmatched. CDR3 coding DNA: TGTGCCAGCAGCCGACAGGGGGCGTCTAATGAAAAACTGTTTTTT. Its translation is CASSRQGASNEKLFF. The full variable domain, in which reference TRBV14 and TRBJ1-4 provide the parts outside the CDR3, is EAGVTQFPSHSVIEKGQTVTLRCDPISGHDNLYWYRRVMGKEIKFLLHFVKESKQDESGMPNNRFLAERTGGTYSTLKVQPAELEDSGVYFCASSRQGASNEKLFFGSGTQLSVL.

The chain recombines TRBV9 with TRBJ2-7; 9 nucleotides line up with TRBD2. Germline CDR1 SGDLS, CDR2 YYNGEE. The CDR3 consists of 15 residues. Unmatched junction bases numbered 6, after V lost 3 bases and J lost 2 bases. CDR3 loop: CASSETSGYTYEQYF. The CDR3 DNA sequence: TGTGCCAGCAGCGAAACTAGCGGGTACACCTACGAGCAGTACTTC.

This clone was recorded only once. The chain has TRBV19 and TRBJ1-1; D may be TRBD1 (5 bases). Germline V gene sequence: CDR1 LNHDA, CDR2 SQIVND (reference sequence). The CDR3 length is 14 residues. Trimming shortened V by 6 bases and J by 5 bases, and 16 bases separated the two germline ends. The CDR3 loop reads CASSRTRGETEAFF. As DNA, the CDR3 is TGTGCCAGTAGCCGAACGAGGGGTGAAACTGAAGCTTTCTTT. The whole variable domain, remainder taken from reference TRBV19 and TRBJ1-1, is DGGITQSPKYLFRKEGQNVTLSCEQNLNHDAMYWYRQDPGQGLRLIYYSQIVNDFQKGDIAEGYSVSREKKESFPLTVTSAQKNPTAFYLCASSRTRGETEAFFGQGTRLTVV.

The J gene is TRBJ2-6, the V gene TRBV9; possibly TRBD1 for D (5 bases). Between the trimmed V and J ends, which lost 0 bases and 4 bases, there was a span of 14 bases. The CDR3 sequence is 17 residues long. Germline CDR1 and CDR2: SGDLS and YYNGEE. The CDR3 sequence: CASSVASPGKGANVLTF. CDR3 nucleotides: TGTGCCAGCAGCGTAGCAAGTCCAGGGAAGGGGGCCAACGTCCTGACTTTC.

V gene TRBV5-1 combines with J gene TRBJ2-7; 7 bases align to TRBD2. CDR1 is SGHRS and CDR2 is YFSETQ in the germline V gene. The V segment lost 4 bases and the J segment 0 bases; nucleotides outside the gene matches: 13. The CDR3 covers 17 residues. The CDR3 sequence: CASSPDKGAGSSYEQYF. The CDR3 DNA reads TGCGCCAGCAGCCCCGACAAGGGAGCGGGGAGCTCCTACGAGCAGTACTTC.

The chain employs TRBV6-5 and TRBJ2-7; perhaps D is TRBD1 or TRBD2 (7 bases each). The V end lost 7 bases, the J end lost 2 bases, and 18 bases lay between the germline ends. Per the germline V gene, CDR1 is MNHEY and CDR2 is SVGAGI. The CDR3 consists of 15 residues. The CDR3 DNA is TGTGCCAGCAAATCAGGGGGGGGGAGTACCTACGAGCAGTACTTC. It is translated as CASKSGGGSTYEQYF.

J is TRBJ1-4 and V is TRBV7-9; D ambiguous. CDR3 size: 14 residues. Germline-derived CDR1 and CDR2 are SEHNR and FQNEAQ (reference sequence). V was clipped by 3 bases and J by 7 bases, with 12 bases between them. CDR3 region: CASSFAHLGEKLFF. CDR3 DNA sequence: TGTGCCAGCAGCTTTGCTCACTTGGGTGAAAAACTGTTTTTT.

Here the CDR3 reads CASSLLSRGANVLTF. The DNA for the CDR3 is TGTGCCAGCAGTTTACTTTCCCGGGGGGCCAACGTCCTGACTTTC. This chain links TRBV28 with TRBJ2-6, with no clear D. The germline gives CDR1 MDHEN, CDR2 SYDVKM. V was clipped by 2 bases and J by 4 bases, with 9 bases between them. CDR3 length: 15 residues.

This chain uses TRBV10-2 with TRBJ2-1; D remains ambiguous. The V gene lost 2 bases and the J gene lost 2 bases, with 4 bases spanning the gap. The length of the CDR3 is 13 residues. The germline CDR1 and CDR2 sequences are WSHSY and SAAADI. CDR3 amino acids: CASSEVAYNEQFF. CDR3 nucleotide sequence: TGCGCCAGCAGTGAGGTAGCCTACAATGAGCAGTTCTTC.

This clone appeared a few times. The sample has other DNA sequences that encode this CDR3 too. J is TRBJ1-1 and V is TRBV7-9; D ambiguous. Germline V gene sequence: CDR1 SEHNR, CDR2 FQNEAQ (reference sequence). V gave up 5 bases and J gave up 3 bases, with 10 bases separating them. The length of the CDR3 is 13 residues. The CDR3 bases are TGTGCCAGCAGCCTACTTGGAGACACTGAAGCTTTCTTT. Protein: CASSLLGDTEAFF.

This chain links TRBV6-6 with TRBJ1-5; 7 positions agree with TRBD1. The CDR3 runs to 16 residues. Germline values: CDR1 MNHNY, CDR2 SVGAGI (reference sequence). The J segment lost 5 bases and the V segment lost 0 bases, leaving 7 bases of the junction unmatched. The DNA of the CDR3 is TGTGCCAGCAGTTACTCCACACCAGGGGGTGATCAGCCCCAGCATTTT. Its protein is CASSYSTPGGDQPQHF.

The chain recombines TRBV7-9 with TRBJ2-3; no definite D call. V was clipped by 5 bases and J by 0 bases, with 15 bases between them. Per the germline V gene, CDR1 is SEHNR and CDR2 is FQNEAQ (reference sequence). The CDR3 has 16 amino acids. The CDR3 region is CASSPTAYPSTDTQYF. The CDR3 bases are TGTGCCAGCAGCCCCACGGCATACCCTAGCACAGATACGCAGTATTTT.

This clone has only a few counts. The V call is TRBV9, the J call TRBJ2-5, with D unclear. Germline loops: CDR1 SGDLS, CDR2 YYNGEE. V was trimmed by 4 bases and J by 2 bases, leaving 9 bases between them. This CDR3 is built from 13 residues. The CDR3 region is CASSFRTQETQYF. CDR3 DNA sequence: TGTGCCAGCAGCTTCCGTACACAAGAGACCCAGTACTTC. Drawing the rest from reference TRBV9 and TRBJ2-5, the complete variable domain is DSGVTQTPKHLITATGQRVTLRCSPRSGDLSVYWYQQSLDQGLQFLIQYYNGEERAKGNILERFSAQQFPDLHSELNLSSLELGDSALYFCASSFRTQETQYFGPGTRLLVL.